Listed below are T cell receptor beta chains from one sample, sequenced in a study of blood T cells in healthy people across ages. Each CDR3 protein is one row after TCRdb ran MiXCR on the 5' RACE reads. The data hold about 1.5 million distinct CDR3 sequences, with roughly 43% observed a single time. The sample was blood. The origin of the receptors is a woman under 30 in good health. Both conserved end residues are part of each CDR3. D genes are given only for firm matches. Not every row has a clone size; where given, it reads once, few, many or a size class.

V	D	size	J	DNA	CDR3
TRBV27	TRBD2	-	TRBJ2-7	TGTGCCAGCAGTCCATCTAGTGGGAGGGGAATCTACTACGAGCAGTACTTC	CASSPSSGRGIYYEQYF
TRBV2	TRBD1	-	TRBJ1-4	TGTGCCAGCAGTGGACAGGGAAGCGCTAATGAAAAACTGTTTTTT	CASSGQGSANEKLFF
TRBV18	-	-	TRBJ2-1	TGTGCCAGCTCACCAGTGGGGCCACCCCACAATGAGCAGTTCTTC	CASSPVGPPHNEQFF
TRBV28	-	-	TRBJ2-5	TGTGCCAGCAGTCAATTGGACCAAGAGACCCAGTACTTC	CASSQLDQETQYF
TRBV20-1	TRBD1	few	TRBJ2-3	TGCAGTGTAGAACCGGGACAGGGGGCCACAGATACGCAGTATTTT	CSVEPGQGATDTQYF
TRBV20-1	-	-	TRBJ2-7	TGCAGTGCTAGCCAGGGGGGGACCTCCTACGAGCAGTACTTC	CSASQGGTSYEQYF
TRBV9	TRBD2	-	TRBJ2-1	TGTGCCAGCAGCGTAGGCGGGGGGGTGAACAATGAGCAGTTCTTC	CASSVGGGVNNEQFF
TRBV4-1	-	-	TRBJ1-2	TGCGCCAGCAGCCAACAAAAGGGACTCTATGGCTACACCTTC	CASSQQKGLYGYTF
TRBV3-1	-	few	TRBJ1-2	TGTGCCAGCAGCCACCTTCGCAACTATGGCTACACCTTC	CASSHLRNYGYTF
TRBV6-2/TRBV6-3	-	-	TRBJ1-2	TGTGCCAGCAGTTACACACTGACGAGCTATGGCTACACCTTC	CASSYTLTSYGYTF
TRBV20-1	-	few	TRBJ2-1	TGCAGTGCTAGAGATCTCCGGGGGGCCGGGGAGCAGTTCTTC	CSARDLRGAGEQFF
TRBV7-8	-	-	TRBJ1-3	TGTGCCAGCAGCCCCCGGGCAGATGCTGGTGGAAACACCATATATTTT	CASSPRADAGGNTIYF
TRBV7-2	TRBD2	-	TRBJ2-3	TGTGCCAGCAGCTTCTCTCTAGCGGGGGAAAGGCCCACAGATACGCAGTATTTT	CASSFSLAGERPTDTQYF
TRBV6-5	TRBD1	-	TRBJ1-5	TGTGCCAGCAGTTCAGGACAGGCTACATATAGCAATCAGCCCCAGCATTTT	CASSSGQATYSNQPQHF
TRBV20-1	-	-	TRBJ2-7	TGCAGTGCTAGAGATCAAGAACGGGCGACCTACGAGCAGTACTTC	CSARDQERATYEQYF
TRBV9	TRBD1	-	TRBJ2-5	TGTGCCAGCAGCGTAGGAGGGACAGCTCAAGAGACCCAGTACTTC	CASSVGGTAQETQYF
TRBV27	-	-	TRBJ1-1	TGTGCCAGCAGTTTATTGCGGGGGGACACTGAAGCTTTCTTT	CASSLLRGDTEAFF
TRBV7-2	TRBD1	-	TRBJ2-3	TGTGCCAGCAGCATAGAGGGGGCTAGCACAGATACGCAGTATTTT	CASSIEGASTDTQYF
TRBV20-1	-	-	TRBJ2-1	TGCAGTGCTAGAGATAAGGGGTTACAAAAAAATGAGCAGTTCTTC	CSARDKGLQKNEQFF
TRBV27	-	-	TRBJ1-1	TGTGCCAGCGCAGGGCTCACGATGGACGACACTGAAGCTTTCTTT	CASAGLTMDDTEAFF
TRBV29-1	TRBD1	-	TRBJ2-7	TGCAGCGTTGAAAGAGGACAGGGGTACGAGCAGTACTTC	CSVERGQGYEQYF
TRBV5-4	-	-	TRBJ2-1	TGTGCCAGCAGCTTGAAACCACACGATGAGCAGTTCTTC	CASSLKPHDEQFF
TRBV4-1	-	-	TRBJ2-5	TGCGCCAGCAGCCAAGGAGGCAGGTACCAAGAGACCCAGTACTTC	CASSQGGRYQETQYF
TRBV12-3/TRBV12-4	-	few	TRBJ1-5	TGTGCCAGCAGTTTATTCGTCCAGAGCAATCAGCCCCAGCATTTT	CASSLFVQSNQPQHF
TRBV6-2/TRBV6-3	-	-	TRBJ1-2	TGTGCCAGCAGTCCCGACCCCCGATTGAGGGGCTACACCTTC	CASSPDPRLRGYTF
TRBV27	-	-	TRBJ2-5	TGTGCCAGCAGTTTATTGGCCAGGAACTTTCAAGAGACCCAGTACTTC	CASSLLARNFQETQYF
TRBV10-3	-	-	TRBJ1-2	TGTGCCATCAGTGTGCCACAGGGAATCTATGGCTACACCTTC	CAISVPQGIYGYTF
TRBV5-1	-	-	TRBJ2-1	TGCGCCAGCCGCTCCGGGATTGTGGATAATGAGCAGTTCTTC	CASRSGIVDNEQFF
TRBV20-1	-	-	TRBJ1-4	TGCAGTGCACCCGGAGGGTCTTGGGAAAAACTGTTTTTT	CSAPGGSWEKLFF
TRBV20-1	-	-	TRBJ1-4	TGCAGTGCTAGAGCGGGACATACTAATGAAAAACTGTTTTTT	CSARAGHTNEKLFF
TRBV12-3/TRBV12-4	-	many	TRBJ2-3	TGTGCCAGCAGTTTTGGAGGTCCCCGGGATACGCAGTATTTT	CASSFGGPRDTQYF
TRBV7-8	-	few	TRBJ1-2	TGTGCCAGCAGCTTCGTCGTCGGACAGCTGTATGGCTACACCTTC	CASSFVVGQLYGYTF
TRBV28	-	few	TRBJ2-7	TGTGCCAGCAGTTTAGGCCTCGTCAGCCCTTACTACGAGCAGTACTTC	CASSLGLVSPYYEQYF
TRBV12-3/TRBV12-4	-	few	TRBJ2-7	TGTGCCAGCAGTTTAGGCAGGGGCGGCGAGCAGTACTTC	CASSLGRGGEQYF